These T cell receptor beta chains were read from a single sample in a study of blood T cells in healthy people across ages. TCRdb reprocessed the 5' RACE reads via MiXCR and lists one record per CDR3 protein. The repertoire includes about 1.1 million distinct CDR3 sequences, under 40% of them detected once, and around 13% sits in the top ten. The sample consisted of blood. The receptor source for this set is a man between 18 and 35 years old in good health. Both conserved end residues are part of each CDR3. The D gene is left open where the match is weak. Some rows mark clone size as missing; the rest say once, few, many or name a class of expanded clone.

V gene,D gene,CDR3 length,J gene,clone size,CDR3 protein,CDR3 DNA
TRBV30,.,13,TRBJ2-1,.,CAWSVRGDNEQFF,TGTGCCTGGAGTGTACGAGGGGACAATGAGCAGTTCTTC
TRBV6-2/TRBV6-3,.,16,TRBJ1-1,.,CASSYVQSILNTEAFF,TGTGCCAGCAGTTACGTCCAGTCGATTTTGAACACTGAAGCTTTCTTT
TRBV12-3/TRBV12-4,.,12,TRBJ1-2,.,CASSFGGLGYTF,TGTGCCAGCAGTTTCGGGGGGCTCGGCTACACCTTC
TRBV10-3,.,14,TRBJ1-4,few,CAISGSGRNEKLFF,TGTGCCATCAGTGGGTCAGGGCGTAATGAAAAACTGTTTTTT
TRBV5-1,.,16,TRBJ1-2,once,CASSLRSGAALYGYTF,TGCGCCAGCAGTTTGCGGTCCGGGGCAGCTCTCTATGGCTACACCTTC
TRBV3-1,.,15,TRBJ2-1,.,CASSPQAGLTSEQFF,TGTGCCAGCAGCCCCCAGGCGGGATTAACCAGTGAGCAGTTCTTC
TRBV3-1,.,15,TRBJ2-7,.,CASSQVADRPYEQYF,TGTGCCAGCAGCCAAGTTGCTGACAGGCCCTACGAGCAGTACTTC
TRBV7-3,TRBD2,15,TRBJ2-3,few,CASSLVPLAGTTQYF,TGTGCCAGCAGCTTAGTGCCCCTAGCGGGGACAACGCAGTATTTT
TRBV2,TRBD1,15,TRBJ2-3,few,CATNPPGRGTDTQYF,TGTGCCACCAATCCCCCCGGCAGGGGGACAGATACGCAGTATTTT
TRBV12-3/TRBV12-4,.,12,TRBJ2-5,.,CASGRARETQYF,TGTGCCAGCGGCAGGGCCCGCGAGACCCAGTACTTC
TRBV12-3/TRBV12-4,.,16,TRBJ2-1,.,CASTNPSRKSYNERFF,TGTGCCAGCACCAATCCTTCACGAAAGTCCTACAATGAGCGGTTCTTC
TRBV27,TRBD2,14,TRBJ2-5,.,CASSLSSFAGEQYF,TGTGCCAGCAGTTTATCTAGTTTCGCGGGGGAGCAGTACTTC
TRBV6-2/TRBV6-3,TRBD2,13,TRBJ2-3,.,CASRISGENTQYF,TGTGCCAGCAGGATTAGCGGGGAGAATACGCAGTATTTT
TRBV20-1,.,14,TRBJ2-1,.,CSALGGRRYNEQFF,TGCAGTGCCCTTGGGGGGAGACGGTACAATGAGCAGTTCTTC
TRBV4-2,.,16,TRBJ1-1,.,CASSQDRGRGLTEAFF,TGTGCCAGCAGCCAAGATAGGGGCAGGGGCCTCACTGAAGCTTTCTTT
TRBV28,TRBD1,14,TRBJ1-2,.,CASSLTGGSNGYTF,TGTGCCAGCAGCCTCACAGGGGGCAGTAATGGCTACACCTTC
TRBV12-3/TRBV12-4,TRBD2,15,TRBJ2-2,.,CASTLGLANTGELFF,TGTGCCAGCACCCTGGGACTAGCTAACACCGGGGAGCTGTTTTTT
TRBV5-1,TRBD1,15,TRBJ1-1,few,CASSLEDRADTEAFF,TGCGCCAGCAGCTTGGAGGACAGGGCCGACACTGAAGCTTTCTTT
TRBV2,.,14,TRBJ2-7,.,CASSAGESYNEQYF,TGTGCCAGCAGTGCGGGGGAGTCCTACAATGAGCAGTACTTC
TRBV29-1,.,14,TRBJ1-2,.,CNVSPRQGNYGYTF,TGCAACGTTTCCCCCCGGCAGGGTAACTATGGCTACACCTTC
TRBV6-1,TRBD1,15,TRBJ1-2,.,CASSEGTGGPYGYTF,TGTGCCAGCAGTGAAGGAACAGGGGGCCCCTATGGCTACACCTTC
TRBV12-3/TRBV12-4,.,17,TRBJ2-6,.,CASTLGQPFSGANVLTF,TGTGCCAGCACGCTAGGACAGCCCTTCTCTGGGGCCAACGTCCTGACTTTC
TRBV5-6,.,15,TRBJ2-5,few,CASSLDGGNQETQYF,TGTGCCAGCAGCTTGGATGGGGGGAACCAAGAGACCCAGTACTTC
TRBV12-3/TRBV12-4,.,15,TRBJ1-2,few,CASSFGQLANYGYTF,TGTGCCAGCAGTTTTGGGCAGTTAGCTAACTATGGCTACACCTTC
TRBV12-3/TRBV12-4,.,14,TRBJ2-6,many,CASSLTGGANVLTF,TGTGCCAGCAGTCTTACGGGCGGGGCCAACGTCCTGACTTTC
TRBV20-1,.,13,TRBJ2-3,few,CSAGQSSTNTQYF,TGCAGTGCTGGACAGTCAAGCACAAATACGCAGTATTTT
TRBV7-8,TRBD2,15,TRBJ2-1,.,CASSLRLAGGDEQFF,TGTGCCAGCAGCTTAAGACTAGCGGGGGGCGATGAGCAGTTCTTC
TRBV9,.,15,TRBJ2-7,few,CASSSNPESYNEQYF,TGTGCCAGCAGCTCCAATCCCGAGTCCTACAATGAGCAGTACTTC
TRBV4-2,TRBD2,15,TRBJ2-7,.,CASSQIAGVTYEQYF,TGTGCCAGCAGCCAAATAGCGGGGGTCACCTACGAGCAGTACTTC
TRBV20-1,TRBD2,13,TRBJ2-1,once,CSALAGPCNEQFF,TGCAGTGCCCTAGCGGGGCCCTGCAATGAGCAGTTCTTC
TRBV9,TRBD1,16,TRBJ1-5,.,CASSPTAGQENQPQHF,TGTGCCAGCAGCCCCACGGCGGGACAGGAGAATCAGCCCCAGCATTTT
TRBV9,.,17,TRBJ2-1,.,CASSGLGVGGRGNEQFF,TGTGCCAGCAGCGGACTGGGGGTTGGGGGTCGGGGGAATGAGCAGTTCTTC
TRBV20-1,.,14,TRBJ1-4,few,CSALGAEEVEKLFF,TGCAGTGCTCTCGGGGCCGAGGAGGTGGAAAAACTGTTTTTT